The clone carrying this T cell receptor beta chain has more than one count but fewer than ten. Its antigen is unknown. This specimen belongs to a study of neurological immune-mediated disorders. The germline gives CDR1 DFQATT, CDR2 SNEGSKA (reference sequence). The CDR3 covers 15 residues. With 3 bases removed from V and 7 bases from J, the gap between germline ends came to 18 bases. Points from the study as a whole: On phylogenetic grouping, the repertoires of 18 of 34 multiple sclerosis patients fell within one related-CDR3 cluster, constituting a possible signature. Whereas HTLV-1-associated myelopathy showed the most TCR clonal expansion, multiple sclerosis showed the least, with levels below those of healthy controls. None of the CDR3 amino acid sequences found in expanded clones was shared across subjects. This suggests that the TCR-beta repertoires were private in all groups.

TCRdb fed the 5' RACE reads into MiXCR, producing one record per CDR3 protein. The sample carries more than 20,000 distinct CDR3 sequences, over 2% recorded once. This TCR derives from a woman between 50 and 59 years old with multiple sclerosis. The rearrangement links TRBV20-1 to TRBJ2-2; unclear D gene. Sequencing used PBMCs. CDR3 coding DNA: TGCAGTGCTAGTCGTCCCGGTAGATTCAGCGGGGAGCTGTTTTTT. It yields the protein CSASRPGRFSGELFF.